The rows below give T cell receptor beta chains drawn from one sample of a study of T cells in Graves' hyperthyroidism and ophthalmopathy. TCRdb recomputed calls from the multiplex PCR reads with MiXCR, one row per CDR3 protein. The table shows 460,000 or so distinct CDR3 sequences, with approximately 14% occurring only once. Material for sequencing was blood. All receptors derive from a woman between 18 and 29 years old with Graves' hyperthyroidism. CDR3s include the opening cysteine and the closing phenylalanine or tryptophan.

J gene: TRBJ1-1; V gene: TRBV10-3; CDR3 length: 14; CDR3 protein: CAIKAPRGNTEAFF
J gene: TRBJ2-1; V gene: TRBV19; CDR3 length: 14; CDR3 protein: CASSSGRVVNEQFF
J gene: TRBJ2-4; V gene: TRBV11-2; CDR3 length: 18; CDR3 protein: CASTLGSGKPIAKNIQYF
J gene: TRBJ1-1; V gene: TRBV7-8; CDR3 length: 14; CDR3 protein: CASRLDLRSTEAFF
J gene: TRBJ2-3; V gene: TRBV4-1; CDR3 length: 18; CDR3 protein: CASSQGSSTSGRTDTQYF
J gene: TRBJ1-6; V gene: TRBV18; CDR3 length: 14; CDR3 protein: CASSPGDRNSPLHF
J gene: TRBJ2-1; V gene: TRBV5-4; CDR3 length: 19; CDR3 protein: CASSLGGGGRRTSYNEQFF
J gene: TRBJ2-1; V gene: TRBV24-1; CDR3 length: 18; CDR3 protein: CATSGRTSSSRAYNEQFF
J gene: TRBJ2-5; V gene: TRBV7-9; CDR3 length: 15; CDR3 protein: CASSANTPYQETQYF
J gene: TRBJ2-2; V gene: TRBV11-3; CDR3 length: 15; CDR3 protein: CASSLEAGRTGELFF
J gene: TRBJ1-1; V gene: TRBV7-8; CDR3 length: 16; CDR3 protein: CASSPWRGSSPTEAFF
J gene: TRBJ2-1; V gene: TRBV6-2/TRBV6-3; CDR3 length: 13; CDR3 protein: CSSSYGLADEQFF
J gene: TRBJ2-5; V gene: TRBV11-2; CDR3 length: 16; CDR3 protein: CASSRLAGGMEETQYF
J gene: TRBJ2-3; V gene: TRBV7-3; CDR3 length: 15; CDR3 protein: CASSLTTSLTDTQYF
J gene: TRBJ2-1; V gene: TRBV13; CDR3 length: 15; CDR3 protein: CASSLGEGLYNEQFF
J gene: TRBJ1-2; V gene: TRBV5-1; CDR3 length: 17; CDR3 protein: CASSLPPLRDNNYGYTF
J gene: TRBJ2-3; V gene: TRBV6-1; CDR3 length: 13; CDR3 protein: CASSDPSTDTQYF